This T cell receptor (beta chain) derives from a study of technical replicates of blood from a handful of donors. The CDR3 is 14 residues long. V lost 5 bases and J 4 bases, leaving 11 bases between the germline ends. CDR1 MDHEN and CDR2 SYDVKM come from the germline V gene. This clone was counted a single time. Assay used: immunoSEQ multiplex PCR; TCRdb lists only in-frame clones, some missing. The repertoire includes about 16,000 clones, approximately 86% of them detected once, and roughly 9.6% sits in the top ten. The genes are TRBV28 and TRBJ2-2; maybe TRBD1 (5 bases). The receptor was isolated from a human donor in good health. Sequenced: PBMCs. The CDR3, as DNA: TGTGCCAGCAGTCCCTCCAGGGTCACCGGGGAGCTGTTTTTT. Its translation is CASSPSRVTGELFF.